These T cell receptor beta chains were read from a single sample in a study of beta chain features in type 1 diabetes. Produced via immunoSEQ multiplex PCR; TCRdb's table is partial and in-frame only. Altogether about 340,000 clones are present, 13% being singletons, with the ten largest covering about 0.016%. Material for sequencing was naive CD4+ T cells from blood. These receptors all stem from a woman aged 18-35 years with type 1 diabetes. Both conserved end residues are part of each CDR3. Fields, in order: clone size, J gene, D gene, V gene, CDR3 DNA, CDR3 protein. A D gene is named only where the DNA matches it firmly. A row's size may be missing; if present it is once, few, many or a size class.

NA TRBJ1-2 NA TRBV5-1 TGCGCCAGCAGCTTCGCGGAGGGGTATGGCTACACCTTC CASSFAEGYGYTF
NA TRBJ2-3 TRBD1 TRBV14 TGTGCCAGCAGCACTCGGACAGGGGGACGCACAGATACGCAGTATTTT CASSTRTGGRTDTQYF
few TRBJ1-2 NA TRBV27 TGTGCCAGCAGATCCTGGACACCTGAAAGTGGCTACACCTTC CASRSWTPESGYTF
NA TRBJ2-3 TRBD2 TRBV5-4 TGTGCCAGCAGCCTTAGCGGGAGAAAGCCAGATACGCAGTATTTT CASSLSGRKPDTQYF
NA TRBJ1-2 TRBD1 TRBV7-9 TGTGCCAGCAGCTTGCGTGGGACAGGGGACGCTTTTGGGTATGGCTACACCTTC CASSLRGTGDAFGYGYTF
NA TRBJ2-1 NA TRBV27 TGTGCCAGCAGTCTGAGTAACGTCGGGGGTCAGCAGTTCTTC CASSLSNVGGQQFF
few TRBJ2-3 NA TRBV7-3 TGTGCCAGCAGCTTCAGGACAGAAACAGATACGCAGTATTTT CASSFRTETDTQYF
NA TRBJ2-1 NA TRBV30 TGTGCCTGGAGTGCCCTGGGGGCCACCTTGGGCAGGTTCTTC CAWSALGATLGRFF
few TRBJ2-7 TRBD1 TRBV9 TGTGCCAGCAGCAGGACAGGGAGGAACAACGAGCAGTACTTC CASSRTGRNNEQYF
few TRBJ2-3 NA TRBV5-4 TGTGCCAGCAGCCAGTTGACATTATCCACAGATACGCAGTATTTT CASSQLTLSTDTQYF
NA TRBJ2-3 NA TRBV19 TGTGCCAGTAGTAGTCGGTTTAGCACAGATACGCAGTATTTT CASSSRFSTDTQYF
few TRBJ2-7 NA TRBV7-3 TGTGCCAGCAGCTTCCGCGGCGGGAACGAGCAGTACTTC CASSFRGGNEQYF
NA TRBJ2-2 NA TRBV21-1 TGTGCCAGCAGCAAAGCGCTTGAGGGACAGGCCTACTACACCGGGGAGCTGTTTTTT CASSKALEGQAYYTGELFF
few TRBJ2-3 TRBD2 TRBV25-1 TGTGCCAGCAGTGAGAGACTAGCGGGAAGAACAGATACGCAGTATTTT CASSERLAGRTDTQYF
few TRBJ2-1 TRBD2 TRBV25-1 TGTGCCAGCAGGCTAGCGGGAGTCACCTACAATGAGCAGTTCTTC CASRLAGVTYNEQFF
NA TRBJ2-6 TRBD2 TRBV5-1 TGCGCCAGCAGTGCGGGGAGGGGCTCTGGGGCCAACGTCCTGACTTTC CASSAGRGSGANVLTF
few TRBJ2-1 NA TRBV2 TGTGCCAGCACAGAGACTGACAATGAGCAGTTCTTC CASTETDNEQFF
NA TRBJ2-7 NA TRBV11-2 TGTGCCAGCAGCTTAGGGCCCAGGGCAAACGAGCAGTACTTC CASSLGPRANEQYF
few TRBJ1-2 NA TRBV11-2 TGTGCCAGCAGCTCCAGGGGTACAGCCATAGATGGCTACACCTTC CASSSRGTAIDGYTF
NA TRBJ2-1 TRBD2 TRBV5-1 TGCGCCAGCAGCTTGGCACTAGCGGGAGAAGAGCAGTTCTTC CASSLALAGEEQFF
few TRBJ2-3 NA TRBV19 TGTGCCAGTAGTGAAGACAGGCCCGCACGAGGTACGCAGTATTTT CASSEDRPARGTQYF
few TRBJ2-2 NA TRBV2 TGTGCCAGCAGTAGTTTGAAGGGGTTGGTCGGGGAGCTGTTTTTT CASSSLKGLVGELFF
few TRBJ2-6 NA TRBV5-1 TGCGCCAGCGGGAGCCATTTAGGGGCCAACGTCCTGACTTTC CASGSHLGANVLTF
NA TRBJ1-3 NA TRBV11-2 TGTGCCAGCAGCACTAACTCTGGAAACACCATATATTTT CASSTNSGNTIYF